Listed below are T cell receptor beta chains from one sample, sequenced in a study of blood T cell repertoires in COVID-19. Clones were read by immunoSEQ multiplex PCR, and TCRdb kept only the in-frame ones, dropping some. Found here are hundreds of thousands of clones, just under 90% of them singletons; the top ten hold approximately 10%. Sequenced: peripheral blood. These receptors were collected from a woman between 25 and 40 years old with COVID-19, enrolled during active disease. The CDR3 runs from the conserved cysteine through the conserved F or W. Each record gives: J gene, V gene, clone size, D gene, CDR3 DNA, CDR3 protein. D genes are given only for firm matches. A row's size may be missing; if present it is once, few, many or a size class.

j_call: TRBJ1-2
v_call: TRBV19
clone_size: .
d_call: TRBD1
cdr3_nt: TGTGCCAGTAGCACCTACCTGGGACAGGGGACCTATGGCTACACCTTC
cdr3_aa: CASSTYLGQGTYGYTF

j_call: TRBJ1-6
v_call: TRBV14
clone_size: .
d_call: .
cdr3_nt: TGTGCCAGCATCCCGGTGTCCTATAATTCACCCCTCCACTTT
cdr3_aa: CASIPVSYNSPLHF

j_call: TRBJ2-7
v_call: TRBV28
clone_size: .
d_call: .
cdr3_nt: TGTGCCAGCCAGGGGCTGATCTACGAGCAGTACTTC
cdr3_aa: CASQGLIYEQYF

j_call: TRBJ1-6
v_call: TRBV4-2
clone_size: .
d_call: TRBD1
cdr3_nt: TGTGCCAGCAGCCCGGGACAGGGGGAATTGCATTCACCCCTCCACTTT
cdr3_aa: CASSPGQGELHSPLHF

j_call: TRBJ1-2
v_call: TRBV4-2
clone_size: .
d_call: TRBD1
cdr3_nt: TGTGCCAGCAGCCTTTTGGGACAGCCTGCTAACTATGGCTACACCTTC
cdr3_aa: CASSLLGQPANYGYTF

j_call: TRBJ2-3
v_call: TRBV7-9
clone_size: .
d_call: .
cdr3_nt: TGTGCCAGCAGCCCGACTGGTGCAGATACGCAGTATTTT
cdr3_aa: CASSPTGADTQYF

j_call: TRBJ2-7
v_call: TRBV29-1
clone_size: once
d_call: TRBD1
cdr3_nt: TGCAGCGTTGAAGGGACAGGGGTCGAGCAGTACTTC
cdr3_aa: CSVEGTGVEQYF

j_call: TRBJ2-2
v_call: TRBV6-5
clone_size: .
d_call: .
cdr3_nt: TGTGCCAGCAGCCGCGACAGATTCACCGGGGAGCTGTTTTTT
cdr3_aa: CASSRDRFTGELFF

j_call: TRBJ2-7
v_call: TRBV6-2/TRBV6-3
clone_size: .
d_call: .
cdr3_nt: TGTGCCAGCAGTTACACCGGGATGACCTACGAGCAGTACTTC
cdr3_aa: CASSYTGMTYEQYF

j_call: TRBJ2-6
v_call: TRBV11-2
clone_size: .
d_call: TRBD1
cdr3_nt: TGTGCCAGCAGCCCACCGACAGGGATGGGCTCTGGGGCCAACGTCCTGACTTTC
cdr3_aa: CASSPPTGMGSGANVLTF

j_call: TRBJ2-1
v_call: TRBV7-9
clone_size: .
d_call: TRBD2
cdr3_nt: TGTGCCAGCAGCGTAGTGACTAGCGGTGACTACAATGAGCAGTTCTTC
cdr3_aa: CASSVVTSGDYNEQFF

j_call: TRBJ1-5
v_call: TRBV2
clone_size: .
d_call: .
cdr3_nt: TGTGCCAGCATCGGGGACACCGGAAGGCCCCAGCATTTT
cdr3_aa: CASIGDTGRPQHF

j_call: TRBJ2-1
v_call: TRBV24-1
clone_size: .
d_call: TRBD1
cdr3_nt: TGTGCCACCAGTGACCCAACGGGACAGGGGGCTAATGAGCAGTTCTTC
cdr3_aa: CATSDPTGQGANEQFF

j_call: TRBJ1-4
v_call: TRBV19
clone_size: .
d_call: .
cdr3_nt: TGTGCCAGTAGTAGGGCCCGACAGGAAAAACTGTTTTTT
cdr3_aa: CASSRARQEKLFF

j_call: TRBJ1-2
v_call: TRBV5-6
clone_size: once
d_call: .
cdr3_nt: TGTGCCAGCAGCTCTTCACAGGGAGTGGATGGCTACACCTTC
cdr3_aa: CASSSSQGVDGYTF

j_call: TRBJ2-7
v_call: TRBV2
clone_size: .
d_call: TRBD2
cdr3_nt: TGTGCCAGCACCGGGGGCTCTAGCGGGGGTCGGGAGCAGTACTTC
cdr3_aa: CASTGGSSGGREQYF

j_call: TRBJ2-2
v_call: TRBV7-9
clone_size: .
d_call: .
cdr3_nt: TGTGCCAGCACCCACTCGGGGTTCACCGGGGAGCTGTTTTTT
cdr3_aa: CASTHSGFTGELFF

j_call: TRBJ2-7
v_call: TRBV16
clone_size: .
d_call: .
cdr3_nt: TGTGCCAGCAGCCCGTCCCCCGGGGGCGAGCAGTACTTC
cdr3_aa: CASSPSPGGEQYF